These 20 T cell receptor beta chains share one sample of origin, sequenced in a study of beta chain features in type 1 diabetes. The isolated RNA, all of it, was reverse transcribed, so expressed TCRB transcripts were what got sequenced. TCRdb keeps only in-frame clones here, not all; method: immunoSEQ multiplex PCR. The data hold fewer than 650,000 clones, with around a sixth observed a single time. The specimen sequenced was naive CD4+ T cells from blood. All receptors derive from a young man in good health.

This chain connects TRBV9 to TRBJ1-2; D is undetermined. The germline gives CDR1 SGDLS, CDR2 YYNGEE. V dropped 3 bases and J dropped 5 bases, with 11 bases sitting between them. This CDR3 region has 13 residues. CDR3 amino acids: CASSARADYGYTF. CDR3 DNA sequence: TGTGCCAGCAGCGCGCGGGCAGATTATGGCTACACCTTC. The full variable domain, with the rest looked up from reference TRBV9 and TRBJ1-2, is DSGVTQTPKHLITATGQRVTLRCSPRSGDLSVYWYQQSLDQGLQFLIQYYNGEERAKGNILERFSAQQFPDLHSELNLSSLELGDSALYFCASSARADYGYTFGSGTRLTVV.

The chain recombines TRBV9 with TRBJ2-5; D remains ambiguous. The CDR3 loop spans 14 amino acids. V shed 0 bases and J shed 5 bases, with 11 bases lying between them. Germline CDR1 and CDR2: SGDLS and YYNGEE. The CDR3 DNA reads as TGTGCCAGCAGCGTAGCCAGCAGGATCGAGACCCAGTACTTC. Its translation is CASSVASRIETQYF. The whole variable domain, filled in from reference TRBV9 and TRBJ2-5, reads DSGVTQTPKHLITATGQRVTLRCSPRSGDLSVYWYQQSLDQGLQFLIQYYNGEERAKGNILERFSAQQFPDLHSELNLSSLELGDSALYFCASSVASRIETQYFGPGTRLLVL.

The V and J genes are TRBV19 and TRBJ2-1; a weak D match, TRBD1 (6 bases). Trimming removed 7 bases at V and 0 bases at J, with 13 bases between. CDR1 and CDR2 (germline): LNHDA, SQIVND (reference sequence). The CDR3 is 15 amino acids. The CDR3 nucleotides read TGTGCCAGTAAAAACGACAGGAGCTCCTACAATGAGCAGTTCTTC. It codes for CASKNDRSSYNEQFF.

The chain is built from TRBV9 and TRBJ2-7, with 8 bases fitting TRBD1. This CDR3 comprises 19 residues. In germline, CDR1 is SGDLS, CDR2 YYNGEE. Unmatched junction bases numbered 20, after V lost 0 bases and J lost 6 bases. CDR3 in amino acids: CASSVGGLDRARLVCEQYF. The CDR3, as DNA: TGTGCCAGCAGCGTAGGGGGTTTGGACAGGGCCCGTTTGGTTTGCGAGCAGTACTTC.

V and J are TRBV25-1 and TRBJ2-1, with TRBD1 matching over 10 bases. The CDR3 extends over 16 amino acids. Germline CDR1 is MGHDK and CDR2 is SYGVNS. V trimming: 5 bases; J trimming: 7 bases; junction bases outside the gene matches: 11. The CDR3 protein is CASSRGDRGLTNEQFF. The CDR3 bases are TGTGCCAGCAGTCGTGGGGACAGGGGTCTTACGAATGAGCAGTTCTTC.

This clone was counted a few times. The CDR3 DNA reads TGTGCCAGCAGTGAAGACGGAAGCTCCTACGAGCAGTACTTC. The encoded protein is CASSEDGSSYEQYF. The genes are TRBV6-4 and TRBJ2-7; D remains unclear. There are 14 residues in the CDR3. Trimming took 3 bases from V and 0 from J, leaving 9 bases between them. The germline V gene has CDR1 MRHNA and CDR2 SNTAGT.

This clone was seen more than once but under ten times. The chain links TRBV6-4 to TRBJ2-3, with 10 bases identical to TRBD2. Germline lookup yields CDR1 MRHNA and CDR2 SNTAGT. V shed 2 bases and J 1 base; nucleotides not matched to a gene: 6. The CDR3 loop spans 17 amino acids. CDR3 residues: CASSDGLAGGRTDTQYF. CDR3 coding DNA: TGTGCCAGCAGTGACGGTTTAGCGGGGGGCCGCACAGATACGCAGTATTTT.

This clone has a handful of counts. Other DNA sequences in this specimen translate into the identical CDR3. The CDR3 region is CASSLTGYGYTF. The CDR3, as DNA: TGTGCCAGCAGCCTGACAGGGTATGGCTACACCTTC. The chain joins TRBV28 to TRBJ1-2; 7 bases match TRBD1. J gave up 5 bases and V 6 bases, and 3 bases lay outside the gene matches. This CDR3 comprises 12 residues. Germline-derived CDR1 and CDR2 are MDHEN and SYDVKM.

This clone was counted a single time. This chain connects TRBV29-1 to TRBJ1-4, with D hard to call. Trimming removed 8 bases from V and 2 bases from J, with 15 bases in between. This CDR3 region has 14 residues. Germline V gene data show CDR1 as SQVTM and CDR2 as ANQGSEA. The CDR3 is CSCSLAETNEKLFF. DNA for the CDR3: TGCAGCTGCTCTTTAGCAGAGACTAATGAAAAACTGTTTTTT. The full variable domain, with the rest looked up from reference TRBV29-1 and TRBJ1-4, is SAVISQKPSRDICQRGTSLTIQCQVDSQVTMMFWYRQQPGQSLTLIATANQGSEATYESGFVIDKFPISRPNLTFSTLTVSNMSPEDSSIYLCSCSLAETNEKLFFGSGTQLSVL.

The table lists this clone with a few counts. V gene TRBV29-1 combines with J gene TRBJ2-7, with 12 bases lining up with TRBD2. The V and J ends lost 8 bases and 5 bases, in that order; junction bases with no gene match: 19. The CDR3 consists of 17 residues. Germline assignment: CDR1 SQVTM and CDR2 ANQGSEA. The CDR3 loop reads CSPDTQTSGRWKHEQYF. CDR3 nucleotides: TGCAGCCCCGATACCCAGACTAGCGGGAGATGGAAGCACGAGCAGTACTTC.

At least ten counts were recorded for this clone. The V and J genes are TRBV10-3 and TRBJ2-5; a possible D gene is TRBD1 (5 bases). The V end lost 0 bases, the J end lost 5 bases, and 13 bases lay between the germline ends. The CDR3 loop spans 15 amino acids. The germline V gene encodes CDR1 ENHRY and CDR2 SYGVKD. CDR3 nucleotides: TGTGCCATCAGTGAGTCGAAAGGGGCGGTGGAGACCCAGTACTTC. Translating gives CAISESKGAVETQYF.

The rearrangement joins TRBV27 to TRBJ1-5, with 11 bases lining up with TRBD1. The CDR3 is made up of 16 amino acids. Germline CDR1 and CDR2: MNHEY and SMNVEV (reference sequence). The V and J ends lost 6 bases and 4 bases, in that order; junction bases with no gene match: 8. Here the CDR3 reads CASRAGTGGGNQPQHF. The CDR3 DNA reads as TGTGCCAGCAGGGCCGGGACAGGGGGAGGGAATCAGCCCCAGCATTTT.

The chain's CDR3 is CATSREAGPTYEQYF. CDR3 coding DNA: TGTGCCACCAGCAGAGAAGCGGGGCCGACCTACGAGCAGTACTTC. The chain employs TRBV15 and TRBJ2-7, with TRBD2 identical over 7 bases. CDR3 length: 15 amino acids. CDR1 and CDR2 from the germline V gene are LNHNV and YYDKDF (reference sequence). The junction had 4 bases not matched to a gene; V was cut back by 0 bases and J by 2 bases.

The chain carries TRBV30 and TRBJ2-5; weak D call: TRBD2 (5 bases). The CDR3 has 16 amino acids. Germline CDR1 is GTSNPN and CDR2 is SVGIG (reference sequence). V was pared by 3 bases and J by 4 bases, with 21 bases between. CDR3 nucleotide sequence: TGTGCCTGGAGGGGCCGGGATACCGGTAATAGAGAGACCCAGTACTTC. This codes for CAWRGRDTGNRETQYF.

CDR3 nucleotides: TGCAGCGTTGAGAAGGCGGGCAGAAAGAACACTGAAGCTTTCTTT. As protein: CSVEKAGRKNTEAFF. The chain recombines TRBV29-1 with TRBJ1-1; D remains unclear. The CDR3 loop spans 15 amino acids. Germline loops: CDR1 SQVTM, CDR2 ANQGSEA. Trimming cost V 3 bases and J 1 base, with 15 bases left between them.

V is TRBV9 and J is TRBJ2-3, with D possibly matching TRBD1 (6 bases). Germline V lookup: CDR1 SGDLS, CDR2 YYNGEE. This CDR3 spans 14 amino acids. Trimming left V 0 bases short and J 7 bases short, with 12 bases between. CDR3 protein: CASSVEATGYTQYF. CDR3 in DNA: TGTGCCAGCAGCGTAGAAGCGACAGGTTATACGCAGTATTTT.

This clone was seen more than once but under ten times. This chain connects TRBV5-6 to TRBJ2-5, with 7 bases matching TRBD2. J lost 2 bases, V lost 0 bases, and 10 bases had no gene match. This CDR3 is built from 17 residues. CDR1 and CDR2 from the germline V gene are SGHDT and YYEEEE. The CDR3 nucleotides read TGTGCCAGCAGCTTGGCATCTAGCGGATCCTTTCAAGAGACCCAGTACTTC. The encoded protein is CASSLASSGSFQETQYF.

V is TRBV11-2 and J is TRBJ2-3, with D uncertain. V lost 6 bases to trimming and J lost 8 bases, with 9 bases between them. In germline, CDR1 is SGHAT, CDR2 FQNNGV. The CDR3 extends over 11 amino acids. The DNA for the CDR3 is TGTGCCAGCAGTAAACTCTTTACGCAGTATTTT. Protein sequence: CASSKLFTQYF. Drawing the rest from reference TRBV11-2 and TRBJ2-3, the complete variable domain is EAGVAQSPRYKIIEKRQSVAFWCNPISGHATLYWYQQILGQGPKLLIQFQNNGVVDDSQLPKDRFSAERLKGVDSTLKIQPAKLEDSAVYLCASSKLFTQYFGPGTRLTVL.

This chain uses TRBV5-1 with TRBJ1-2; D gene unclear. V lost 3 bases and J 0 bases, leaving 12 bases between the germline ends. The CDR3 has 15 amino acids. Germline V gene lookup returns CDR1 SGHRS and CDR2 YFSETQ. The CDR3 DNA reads TGCGCCAGCAGCTCGGACGGCGCGGCTAACTATGGCTACACCTTC. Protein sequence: CASSSDGAANYGYTF.

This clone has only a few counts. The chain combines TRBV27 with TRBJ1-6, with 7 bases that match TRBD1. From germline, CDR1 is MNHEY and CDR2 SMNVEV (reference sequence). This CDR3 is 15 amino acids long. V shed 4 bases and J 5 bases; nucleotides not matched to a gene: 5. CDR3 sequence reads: CASSYDRVDNSPLHF. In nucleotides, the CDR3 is TGTGCCAGCAGTTACGACAGGGTGGATAATTCACCCCTCCACTTT.